This T cell receptor (beta chain) was observed in a study of CD8 T cells in Susac syndrome. Relapsing-remitting disease, either stable or active, was present in the treatment-naive patients who were the multiple sclerosis controls. Through negative isolation, CD4+ and CD8+ T cells were obtained, while TEMRA cells were enriched using FACS. Trimming removed 2 bases at V and 0 bases at J, with 10 bases between. This CDR3 comprises 15 residues. Per germline, CDR1 SGHRS and CDR2 YFSETQ. RNA in amounts of about 0.45 to 1 ug was reverse transcribed with random hexamers. The immunoSEQ assay covered 54 Vbeta and 13 Jbeta segments for CDR3. TCRdb reprocessed the immunoSEQ multiplex PCR reads with MiXCR, giving one entry per CDR3 protein. In the table there are 150,000 to 160,000 distinct CDR3 sequences, nearly 97% of which are singletons.

The specimen sequenced was CD8+ T cells from PBMCs. The source is a human donor with multiple sclerosis. The chain recombines TRBV5-1 with TRBJ2-3; D possibly corresponds to TRBD1 (6 bases). This chain's CDR3 is CASSLQGRSTDTQYF. The CDR3 region has the DNA TGCGCCAGCAGCTTACAGGGTCGGAGCACAGATACGCAGTATTTT.